The present T cell receptor beta chain was sequenced within a study of blood T cells in healthy people across ages. General study results and limits: Estimates of total diversity, which came from one million sequenced T cells, were considered to be underestimates.

V lost 0 bases to trimming and J lost 6 bases, with 15 bases between them. This CDR3 region has 15 residues. In germline, CDR1 is LGHDT, CDR2 YNNKEL (reference sequence). This clonotype has more than one count but fewer than ten. As yet, its antigen is unknown. The authors ran a second PCR of about 6 to 11 cycles using a sample-barcoded 5' primer and a J-beta primer mix. TCRdb fed the 5' RACE reads into MiXCR, producing one record per CDR3 protein. The sample lists about 1.6 million distinct CDR3 sequences, almost 35% occurring once. The clonotype was recovered from a woman aged 25 to 39 in good health. Sequencing was done on a sample of blood. The rearrangement joins TRBV3-1 to TRBJ2-7, with D maybe TRBD2 (6 bases). CDR3 in DNA: TGTGCCAGCAGCCAAGAGGGAGGAGACCCCTGCGAGCAGTACTTC. This sequence encodes CASSQEGGDPCEQYF.